This T cell receptor beta chain was sequenced during a study of response to subunit inactivated influenza vaccine. Whole-study results and caveats: Authors suggested each seasonal flu vaccination may recruit only limited numbers of new T cells.

TCRdb itself ran the RT-PCR reads through MiXCR, one entry per CDR3 protein. The profile shows 550,000 to 600,000 distinct CDR3 sequences, over 9.5% of them singletons. The sample holds a few counts of this clonotype. Antigen specificity is unknown. CDR3 length: 15 residues. The V segment lost 4 bases and the J segment 0 bases; nucleotides outside the gene matches: 7. Germline CDR1 reads SGHDT; CDR2 reads YYEEEE. The sequences come from PBMCs from blood, collected on the day of vaccination. The receptor's source is a man between 45 and 60 years old who received an inactivated influenza vaccine. The chain has TRBV5-6 and TRBJ2-7; 7 positions agree with TRBD1. In DNA, the CDR3 is TGTGCCAGCAGCCGGACAGGCCCCTTCTCCTACGAGCAGTACTTC. This codes for CASSRTGPFSYEQYF.